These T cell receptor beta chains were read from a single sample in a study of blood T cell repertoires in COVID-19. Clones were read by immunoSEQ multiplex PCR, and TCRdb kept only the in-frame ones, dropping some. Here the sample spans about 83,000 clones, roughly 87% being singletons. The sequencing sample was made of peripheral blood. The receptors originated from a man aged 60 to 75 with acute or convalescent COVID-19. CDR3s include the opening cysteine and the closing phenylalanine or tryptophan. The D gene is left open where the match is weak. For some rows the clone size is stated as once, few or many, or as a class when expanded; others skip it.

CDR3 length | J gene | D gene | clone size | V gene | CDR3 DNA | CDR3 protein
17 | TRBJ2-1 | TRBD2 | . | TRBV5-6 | TGTGCCAGCAGCTTGGCCTGGCGGACTAGTTCTATGGATGAGCAGTTCTTC | CASSLAWRTSSMDEQFF
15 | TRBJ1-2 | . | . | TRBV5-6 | TGTGCCAGCAGATATCAGACAACCTCGGAGGGTGGCTACACCTTC | CASRYQTTSEGGYTF
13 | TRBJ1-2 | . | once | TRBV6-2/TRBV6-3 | TGTGCCAGCAGTTACGGGCCTAACTATGGCTACACCTTC | CASSYGPNYGYTF
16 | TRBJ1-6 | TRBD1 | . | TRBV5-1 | TGCGCCAGCAGCTTCACGACGGGACAGTCAAATTCACCCCTCCACTTT | CASSFTTGQSNSPLHF
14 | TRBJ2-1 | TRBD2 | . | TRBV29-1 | TGCAGCGTTGATGGGACTAGCGGGGGTAATGAGCAGTTCTTC | CSVDGTSGGNEQFF
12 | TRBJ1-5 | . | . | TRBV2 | TGTGCCAGCAGTGTAGGGGATCAGCCCCAGCATTTT | CASSVGDQPQHF
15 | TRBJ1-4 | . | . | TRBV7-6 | TGTGCCAGCAGCTTAGGTGGCAGGGGTAACGAAAAACTGTTTTTT | CASSLGGRGNEKLFF
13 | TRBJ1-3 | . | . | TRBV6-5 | TGTGCCAGCAGGGCTGCCGTTTGGAGCACCATATATTTT | CASRAAVWSTIYF
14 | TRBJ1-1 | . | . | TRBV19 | TGTGCCAGTAGTGTCACCGAGCGGAACACTGAAGCTTTCTTT | CASSVTERNTEAFF
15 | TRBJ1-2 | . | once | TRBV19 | TGTGCCAGTAGTCGTGGACAGTCTAGCAACTATGGCTACACCTTC | CASSRGQSSNYGYTF
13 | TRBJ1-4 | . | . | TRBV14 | TGTGCCAGCAGCCAAGATTTCGGGAGGGGACTGTTTTTT | CASSQDFGRGLFF
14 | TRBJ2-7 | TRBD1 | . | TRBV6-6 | TGTGCCAGCAGTCTCCGGGACAGGGACTACGAGCAGTACTTC | CASSLRDRDYEQYF
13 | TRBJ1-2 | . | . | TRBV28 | TGTGCCAGCAGTTTGGCACAGGCGCATGGCTACACCTTC | CASSLAQAHGYTF
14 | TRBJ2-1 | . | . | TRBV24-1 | TGTGCCACCAGTGATTTGGGAGGGCGGAATGAGCAGTTCTTC | CATSDLGGRNEQFF
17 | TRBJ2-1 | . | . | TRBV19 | TGTGCCAGTAGTATAGGAGGGGGGGGGCGTCGAGTGAATGAGCAGTTCTTC | CASSIGGGGRRVNEQFF
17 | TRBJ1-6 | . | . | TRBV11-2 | TGTGCCAGCAGCTTAAGGCTTCGGGGGGCCGGTAATTCACCCCTCCACTTT | CASSLRLRGAGNSPLHF
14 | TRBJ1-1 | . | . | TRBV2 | TGTGCCAGCTCGTTGAGGCCCCAAGGAACTGAAGCTTTCTTT | CASSLRPQGTEAFF
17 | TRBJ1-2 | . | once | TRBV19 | TGTGCCAGTAGTATAGATCCGTCCGGACAGTCCGTCTATGGCTACACCTTC | CASSIDPSGQSVYGYTF
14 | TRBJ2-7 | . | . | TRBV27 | TGTGCCAGCAGTTTGAGGGCCAGAAGCTACGAGCAGTACTTC | CASSLRARSYEQYF
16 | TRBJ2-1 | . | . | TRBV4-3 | TGCGCCAGCAGCCAAGCCCTAGACAGCTCCTACAATGAGCAGTTCTTC | CASSQALDSSYNEQFF
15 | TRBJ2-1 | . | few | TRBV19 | TGTGCCAGTAGTATCGCTGAGAACTCCTACAATGAGCAGTTCTTC | CASSIAENSYNEQFF
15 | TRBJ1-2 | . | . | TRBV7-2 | TGTGCCAGCAGCCCCCCAGGGGCTTTATCCCATGGCTACACCTTC | CASSPPGALSHGYTF
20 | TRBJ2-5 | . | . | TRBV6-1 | TGTGCCAGCAGTGAAGGAAAGGGGCCCTACACAGGGAGGGGGGTGGAGACCCAGTACTTC | CASSEGKGPYTGRGVETQYF
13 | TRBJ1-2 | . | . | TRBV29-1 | TGCAGCGTTGACTCCCTGAGTAACTATGGCTACACCTTC | CSVDSLSNYGYTF
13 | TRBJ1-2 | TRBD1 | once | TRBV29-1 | TGCAGCGTTGAAGGGACAGGTGCTATGGGCTACACCTTC | CSVEGTGAMGYTF
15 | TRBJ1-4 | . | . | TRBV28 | TGTGCCAGCACCCCTGGGGGGAATTTCGATGAAAAACTGTTTTTT | CASTPGGNFDEKLFF
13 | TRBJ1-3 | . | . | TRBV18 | TGTGCCAGCCAACAGGCCTCTGGAAACACCATATATTTT | CASQQASGNTIYF
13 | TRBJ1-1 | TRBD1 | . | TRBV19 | TGTGCCACTAGGACAGGACGGAACACTGAAGCTTTCTTT | CATRTGRNTEAFF
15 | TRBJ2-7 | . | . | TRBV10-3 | TGTGCCATCAGTGAGTCGCGTAGCGTCCCCTACGAGCAGTACTTC | CAISESRSVPYEQYF
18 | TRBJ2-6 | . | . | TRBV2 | TGTGCCAGCAGACAGGACTACAGAATCAACTCTGGGGCCAACGTCCTGACTTTC | CASRQDYRINSGANVLTF
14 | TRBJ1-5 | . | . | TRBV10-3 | TGTGCCATCAGTGACAGGGTAGCGGATCAGCCCCAGCATTTT | CAISDRVADQPQHF
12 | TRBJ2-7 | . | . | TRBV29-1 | TGCAGCGCCGGACAGCCTTCAGCCGAGCAGTACTTC | CSAGQPSAEQYF
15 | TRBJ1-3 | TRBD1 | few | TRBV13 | TGTGCCAGCAGCCCCGGGACAGGGGGCGCGAACACCATATATTTT | CASSPGTGGANTIYF
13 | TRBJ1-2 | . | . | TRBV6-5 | TGTGCCAGCAGCCTTCGAGCTAACTATGGCTACACCTTC | CASSLRANYGYTF
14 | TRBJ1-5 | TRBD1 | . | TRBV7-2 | TGTGCCAGCAGTGAACAGGGGGGTGGTCAGCCCCAGCATTTT | CASSEQGGGQPQHF
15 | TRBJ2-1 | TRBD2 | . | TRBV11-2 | TGTGCCAGCAGCCCGGGGACTAGCGGGGGCAATGAGCAGTTCTTC | CASSPGTSGGNEQFF
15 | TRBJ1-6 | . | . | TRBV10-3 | TGTGCCATCAGTGAAACAGGACCGTATAATTCACCCCTCCACTTT | CAISETGPYNSPLHF
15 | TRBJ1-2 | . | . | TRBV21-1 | TGTGCCAGCCCTCAGAAACCTCAGGGGGACTATGGCTACACCTTC | CASPQKPQGDYGYTF
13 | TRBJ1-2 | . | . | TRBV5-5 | TGTGCCAGCAGCTTGCGGGGAAACTATGGCTACACCTTC | CASSLRGNYGYTF
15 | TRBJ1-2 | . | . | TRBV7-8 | TGTGCCAGCAGCTTGCATGGTGGGCCGTACTATGGCTACACCTTC | CASSLHGGPYYGYTF
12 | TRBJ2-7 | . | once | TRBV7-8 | TGTGCCAGCAGCTTACCTCCCTACGAGCAGTACTTC | CASSLPPYEQYF
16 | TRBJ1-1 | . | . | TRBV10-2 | TGCGCCAGCAGTGACACCCCTTGGCAGATGAACACTGAAGCTTTCTTT | CASSDTPWQMNTEAFF
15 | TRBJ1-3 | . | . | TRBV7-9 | TGTGCCAGCAGCATTTCGGGATCGGGAGGAAACACCATATATTTT | CASSISGSGGNTIYF
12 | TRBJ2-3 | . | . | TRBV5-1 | TGCGCCAGCACCCTGGACAGCTCGAAGCAGTATTTT | CASTLDSSKQYF
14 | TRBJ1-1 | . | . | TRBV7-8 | TGTGCCAGCAGCCAAGGACAATTAAACACTGAAGCTTTCTTT | CASSQGQLNTEAFF
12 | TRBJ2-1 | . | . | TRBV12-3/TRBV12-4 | TGTGCCAGCAGTTTATCTTCTTATGAGCAGTTCTTC | CASSLSSYEQFF
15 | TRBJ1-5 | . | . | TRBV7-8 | TGTGCCAGCAGCTTAGTTCTGGGGGCGAGCCAGCCCCAGCATTTT | CASSLVLGASQPQHF
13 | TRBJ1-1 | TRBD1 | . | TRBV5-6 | TGTGCCAGCAGCCGACAGGGGATCACTGAAGCTTTCTTT | CASSRQGITEAFF
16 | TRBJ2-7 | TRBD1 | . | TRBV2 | TGTGCCAGCAGCTACCGGGACAGGGGAAGGGCCTACGAGCAGTACTTC | CASSYRDRGRAYEQYF
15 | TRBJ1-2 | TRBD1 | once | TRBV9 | TGTGCCAGCAGCGACCCGGACAGGGGGCATTCTGGCTACACCTTC | CASSDPDRGHSGYTF
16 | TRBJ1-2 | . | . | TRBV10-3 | TGTGCCATCAGTGAGTCTGAGGAGAGAACTAACTATGGCTACACCTTC | CAISESEERTNYGYTF
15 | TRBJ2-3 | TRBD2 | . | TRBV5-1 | TGCGCCAGCAATGAGGCGGGGGACCTCACAGATACGCAGTATTTT | CASNEAGDLTDTQYF
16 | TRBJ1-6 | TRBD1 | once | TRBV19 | TGTGCCAGTAAATCCGAACAGGGGGCCTTGGGCTCACCCCTCCACTTT | CASKSEQGALGSPLHF
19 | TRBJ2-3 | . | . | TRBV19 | TGTGCCAGTAGTTCAAATCCCGGGAGAGGAAACTACTGGGGAGATACGCAGTATTTT | CASSSNPGRGNYWGDTQYF
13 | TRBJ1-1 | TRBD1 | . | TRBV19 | TGTGCCAGTAGCTGGACAGGAGGGACTGAAGCTTTCTTT | CASSWTGGTEAFF
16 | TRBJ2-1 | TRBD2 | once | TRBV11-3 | TGTGCCAGCAGCTTAGACCCATCGGGGGGACGCAATGAGCAGTTCTTC | CASSLDPSGGRNEQFF
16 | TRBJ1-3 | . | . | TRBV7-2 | TGTGCCAGCAGCTTGCAGGGGTTTTTTACTGGAAACACCATATATTTT | CASSLQGFFTGNTIYF